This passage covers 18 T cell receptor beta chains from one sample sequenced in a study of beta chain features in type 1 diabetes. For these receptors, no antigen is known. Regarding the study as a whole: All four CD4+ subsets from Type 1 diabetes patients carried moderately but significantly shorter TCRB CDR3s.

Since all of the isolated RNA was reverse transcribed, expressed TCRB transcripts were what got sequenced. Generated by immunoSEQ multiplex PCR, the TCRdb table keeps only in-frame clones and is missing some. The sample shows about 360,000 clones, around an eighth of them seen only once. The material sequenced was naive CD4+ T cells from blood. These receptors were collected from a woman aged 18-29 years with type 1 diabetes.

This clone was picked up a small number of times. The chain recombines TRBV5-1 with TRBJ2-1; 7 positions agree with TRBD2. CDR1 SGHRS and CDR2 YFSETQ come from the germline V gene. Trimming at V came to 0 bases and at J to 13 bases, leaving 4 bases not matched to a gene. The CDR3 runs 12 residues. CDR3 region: CASSLALAVQFF. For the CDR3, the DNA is TGCGCCAGCAGCTTGGCCCTAGCGGTACAGTTCTTC.

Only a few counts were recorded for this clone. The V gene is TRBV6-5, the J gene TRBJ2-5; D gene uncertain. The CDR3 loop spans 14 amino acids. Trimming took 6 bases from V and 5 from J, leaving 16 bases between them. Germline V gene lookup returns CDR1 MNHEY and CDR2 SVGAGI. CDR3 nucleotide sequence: TGTGCCAGCAGATACGCCAGCGCTGGTGAGACCCAGTACTTC. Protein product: CASRYASAGETQYF.

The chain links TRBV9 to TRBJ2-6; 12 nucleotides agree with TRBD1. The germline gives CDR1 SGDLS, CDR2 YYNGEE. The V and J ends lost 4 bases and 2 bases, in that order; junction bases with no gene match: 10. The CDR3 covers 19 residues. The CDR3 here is CASSPQSGTGGAGANVLTF. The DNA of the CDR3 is TGTGCCAGCAGCCCTCAATCCGGGACAGGGGGCGCTGGGGCCAACGTCCTGACTTTC.

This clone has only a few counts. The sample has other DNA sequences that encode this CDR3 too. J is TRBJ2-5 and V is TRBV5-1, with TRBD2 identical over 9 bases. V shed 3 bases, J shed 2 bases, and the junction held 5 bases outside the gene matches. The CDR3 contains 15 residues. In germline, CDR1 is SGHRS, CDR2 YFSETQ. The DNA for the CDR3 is TGCGCCAGCAGCTCCGGGACTAGCCTGCAAGAGACCCAGTACTTC. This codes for CASSSGTSLQETQYF.

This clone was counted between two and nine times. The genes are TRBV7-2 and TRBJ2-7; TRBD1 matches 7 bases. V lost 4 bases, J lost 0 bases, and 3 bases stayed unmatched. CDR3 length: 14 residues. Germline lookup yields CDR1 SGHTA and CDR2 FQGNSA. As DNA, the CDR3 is TGTGCCAGCAGCTCGGACAGGATCTCCTACGAGCAGTACTTC. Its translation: CASSSDRISYEQYF.

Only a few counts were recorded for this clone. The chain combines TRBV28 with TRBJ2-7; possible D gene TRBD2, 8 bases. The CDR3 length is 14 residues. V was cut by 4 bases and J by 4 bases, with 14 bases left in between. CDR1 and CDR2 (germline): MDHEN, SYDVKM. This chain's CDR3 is CASSSGGGNYEQYF. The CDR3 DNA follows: TGTGCCAGCAGTTCGGGAGGGGGCAATTACGAGCAGTACTTC.

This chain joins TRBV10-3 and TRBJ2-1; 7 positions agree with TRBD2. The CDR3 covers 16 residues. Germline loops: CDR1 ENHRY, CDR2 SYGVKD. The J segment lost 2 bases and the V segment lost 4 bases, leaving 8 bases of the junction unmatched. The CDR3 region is CAISAATSVAYNEQFF. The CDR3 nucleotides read TGTGCCATCAGTGCGGCCACTAGCGTTGCCTACAATGAGCAGTTCTTC.

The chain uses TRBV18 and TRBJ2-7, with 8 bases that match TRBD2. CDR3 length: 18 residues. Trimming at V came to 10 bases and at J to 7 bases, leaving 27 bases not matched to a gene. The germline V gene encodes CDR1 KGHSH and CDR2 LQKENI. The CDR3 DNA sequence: TGTGCCACGCAATCCGGGAGCCGGACCAGCGGGGGTGTTAGGGAGCAGTACTTC. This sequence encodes CATQSGSRTSGGVREQYF.

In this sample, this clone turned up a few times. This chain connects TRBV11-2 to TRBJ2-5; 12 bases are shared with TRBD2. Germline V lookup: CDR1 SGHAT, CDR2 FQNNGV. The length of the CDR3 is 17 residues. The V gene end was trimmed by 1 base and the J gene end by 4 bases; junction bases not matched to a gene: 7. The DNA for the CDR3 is TGTGCCAGCAGCTTAGGGGCTAGCGGGAGGGCCCGAGAGACCCAGTACTTC. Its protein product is CASSLGASGRARETQYF.

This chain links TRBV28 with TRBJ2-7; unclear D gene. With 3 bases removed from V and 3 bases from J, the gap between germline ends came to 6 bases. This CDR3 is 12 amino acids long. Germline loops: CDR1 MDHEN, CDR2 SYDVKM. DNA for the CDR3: TGTGCCAGCAGTTTGAGGTTCTACGAGCAGTACTTC. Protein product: CASSLRFYEQYF.

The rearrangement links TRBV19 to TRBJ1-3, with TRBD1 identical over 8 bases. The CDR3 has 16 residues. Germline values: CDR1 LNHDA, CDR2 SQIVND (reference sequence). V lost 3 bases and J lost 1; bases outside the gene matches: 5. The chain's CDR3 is CASSIPGTGSGNTIYF. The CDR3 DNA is TGTGCCAGTAGTATCCCCGGGACAGGTTCTGGAAACACCATATATTTT. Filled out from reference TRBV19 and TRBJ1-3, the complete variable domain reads DGGITQSPKYLFRKEGQNVTLSCEQNLNHDAMYWYRQDPGQGLRLIYYSQIVNDFQKGDIAEGYSVSREKKESFPLTVTSAQKNPTAFYLCASSIPGTGSGNTIYFGEGSWLTVV.

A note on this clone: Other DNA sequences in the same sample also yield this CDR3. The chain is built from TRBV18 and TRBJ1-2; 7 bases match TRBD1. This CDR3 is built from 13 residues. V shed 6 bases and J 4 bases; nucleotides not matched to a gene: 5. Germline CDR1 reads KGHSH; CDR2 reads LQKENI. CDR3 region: CASSPDRSYGYTF. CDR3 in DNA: TGTGCCAGCTCTCCGGACAGGAGCTATGGCTACACCTTC.

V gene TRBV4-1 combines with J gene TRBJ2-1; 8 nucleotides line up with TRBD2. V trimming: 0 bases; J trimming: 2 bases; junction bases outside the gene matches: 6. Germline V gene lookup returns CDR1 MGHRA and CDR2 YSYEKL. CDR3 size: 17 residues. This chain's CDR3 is CASSQDPAGAPYNEQFF. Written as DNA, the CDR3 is TGCGCCAGCAGCCAAGACCCAGCGGGAGCCCCCTACAATGAGCAGTTCTTC.

CDR3 in amino acids: CASGPQGRTEAFF. Written as DNA, the CDR3 is TGTGCTAGTGGTCCCCAGGGTCGCACTGAAGCTTTCTTT. The V and J genes are TRBV12-5 and TRBJ1-1; tentatively, D is TRBD1 (5 bases). This CDR3 comprises 13 residues. The V gene's germline CDR1 is LGHNT and CDR2 FRNRAP. The V and J ends lost 5 bases and 4 bases respectively, with 11 bases between them.

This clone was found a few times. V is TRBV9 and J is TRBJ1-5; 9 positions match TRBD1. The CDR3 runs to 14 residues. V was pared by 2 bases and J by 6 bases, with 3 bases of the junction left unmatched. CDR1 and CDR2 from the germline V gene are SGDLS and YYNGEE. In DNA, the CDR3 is TGTGCCAGCAGCGTTGGGACAGGGAGTCAGCCCCAGCATTTT. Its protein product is CASSVGTGSQPQHF.

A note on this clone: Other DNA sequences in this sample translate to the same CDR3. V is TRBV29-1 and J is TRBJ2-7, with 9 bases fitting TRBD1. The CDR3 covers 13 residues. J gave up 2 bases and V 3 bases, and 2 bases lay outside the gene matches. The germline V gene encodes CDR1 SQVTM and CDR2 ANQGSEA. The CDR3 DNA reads TGCAGCGTTGATGGGACAGGGACCTACGAGCAGTACTTC. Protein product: CSVDGTGTYEQYF.

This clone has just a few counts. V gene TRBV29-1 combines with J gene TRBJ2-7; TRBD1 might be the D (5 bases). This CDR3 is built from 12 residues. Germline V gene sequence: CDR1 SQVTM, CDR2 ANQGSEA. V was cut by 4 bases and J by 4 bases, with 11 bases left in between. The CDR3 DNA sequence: TGCAGCGTTGGAGCAGGGCGGTACGAGCAGTACTTC. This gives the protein CSVGAGRYEQYF.

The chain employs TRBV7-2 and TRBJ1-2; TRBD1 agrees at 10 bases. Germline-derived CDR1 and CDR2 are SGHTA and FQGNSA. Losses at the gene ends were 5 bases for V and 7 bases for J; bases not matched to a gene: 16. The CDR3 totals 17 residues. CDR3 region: CASSPLTGGELGSGYTF. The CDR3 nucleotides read TGTGCCAGCAGCCCGTTGACAGGGGGCGAGCTTGGCTCTGGCTACACCTTC.